These T cell receptor beta chains were read from a single sample in a study of T-cell memory formation after mild COVID-19. TCRdb analysed the 5' RACE reads with MiXCR anew, one entry per CDR3 protein. This table holds over 350,000 distinct CDR3 sequences, less than 25% found once. The sequenced sample was PBMCs or a T cell subset sorted from them (not recorded which). Receptors originate from an adult woman who had mild COVID-19 (a few samples of this study predate the infection). Cell type and time point are not known. Each CDR3 is given with its conserved first and last residue. Fields, in order: J gene, clone size, D gene, V gene, CDR3 protein, CDR3 DNA. The D gene is left open where the match is weak. Expanded clones get a size class; other rows say once, few or many, or leave the size out.

TRBJ2-2 once TRBD2 TRBV9 CASSGGLAGHNTGELFF TGTGCCAGCAGCGGTGGACTAGCGGGTCATAACACCGGGGAGCTGTTTTTT
TRBJ2-1 few NA TRBV12-3/TRBV12-4 CASTHRDEQFF TGTGCCAGCACCCATCGCGATGAGCAGTTCTTC
TRBJ2-5 many NA TRBV27 CASSIGGPAETQYF TGTGCCAGCAGCATCGGGGGGCCGGCAGAGACCCAGTACTTC
TRBJ2-1 few NA TRBV24-1 CATSEVGTYNEQFF TGTGCCACCAGTGAGGTGGGAACGTACAATGAGCAGTTCTTC
TRBJ1-1 NA NA TRBV30 CAWSLMNTEAFF TGTGCCTGGAGTTTAATGAACACTGAAGCTTTCTTT
TRBJ2-5 NA TRBD1 TRBV27 CASSLSATGTSRETQYF TGTGCCAGCAGTTTATCGGCGACAGGGACCTCTAGGGAGACCCAGTACTTC
TRBJ1-2 NA TRBD1 TRBV5-1 CASSLEPGTGLSFVGYTF TGCGCCAGCAGCTTGGAACCCGGGACAGGGCTTTCCTTTGTAGGCTACACCTTC
TRBJ2-5 few NA TRBV5-6 CASSPKWPSMETQYF TGTGCCAGCAGTCCAAAGTGGCCTAGCATGGAGACCCAGTACTTC
TRBJ2-3 NA TRBD2 TRBV20-1 CSARPLAGEVTDTQYF TGCAGTGCTAGACCGCTAGCGGGAGAGGTAACAGATACGCAGTATTTT
TRBJ2-7 few TRBD1 TRBV6-6 CASSYGQGGSYEQYF TGTGCCAGCAGTTACGGACAGGGTGGCTCCTACGAGCAGTACTTC
TRBJ2-2 NA NA TRBV7-6 CASSSPAGLNTGELFF TGTGCCAGCAGCTCCCCGGCGGGGCTGAACACCGGGGAGCTGTTTTTT
TRBJ1-5 NA NA TRBV3-1 CASSQTQNQPQHF TGTGCCAGCAGTCAGACCCAAAATCAGCCCCAGCATTTT
TRBJ2-1 few NA TRBV7-2 CASSSDLVLGNEQFF TGTGCCAGCAGCTCTGACCTAGTCCTCGGTAATGAGCAGTTCTTC
TRBJ2-7 once NA TRBV5-1 CASFEGLGFYEQYF TGCGCCAGCTTTGAAGGATTGGGATTCTACGAGCAGTACTTC
TRBJ2-3 few NA TRBV10-3 CAIRQTSGSTDTQYF TGTGCCATCAGACAGACTAGTGGTAGCACAGATACGCAGTATTTT
TRBJ2-2 NA NA TRBV11-2 CASSPRGRGSGELFF TGTGCCAGCAGCCCCCGTGGCAGGGGATCCGGGGAGCTGTTTTTT
TRBJ2-7 NA TRBD1 TRBV5-6 CASSQGEFTYEQYF TGTGCCAGCAGCCAGGGGGAATTCACGTACGAGCAGTACTTC
TRBJ2-5 NA NA TRBV11-3 CASSFDGQETQYF TGTGCCAGCAGCTTCGACGGACAAGAGACCCAGTACTTC
TRBJ2-7 few NA TRBV7-8 CASSFSVGYEQYF TGTGCCAGCAGCTTCTCCGTGGGCTACGAGCAGTACTTC
TRBJ2-2 few NA TRBV7-7 CASSLAKSSGELFF TGTGCCAGCAGCTTAGCGAAAAGTTCCGGGGAGCTGTTTTTT
TRBJ2-2 NA TRBD1 TRBV5-1 CASSHSGTGSSGELFF TGCGCCAGCAGCCACTCCGGGACAGGGTCCTCCGGGGAGCTGTTTTTT
TRBJ1-3 NA NA TRBV20-1 CSAGYEAVSGNTIYF TGCAGTGCTGGGTATGAGGCGGTGTCTGGAAACACCATATATTTT
TRBJ2-3 NA TRBD1 TRBV30 CAWSTGTGSTDTQYF TGTGCCTGGAGTACCGGGACAGGGTCCACAGATACGCAGTATTTT
TRBJ1-1 NA NA TRBV5-1 CASSSGLVSSLNTEAFF TGCGCCAGCAGCTCGGGTCTCGTGAGCAGTTTGAACACTGAAGCTTTCTTT
TRBJ1-1 few NA TRBV7-9 CASRRALNTEAFF TGTGCCAGCAGGAGGGCGTTGAACACTGAAGCTTTCTTT
TRBJ2-3 NA NA TRBV25-1 CASSGTAYPDTQYF TGTGCCAGCAGTGGAACGGCGTACCCAGATACGCAGTATTTT
TRBJ2-1 many NA TRBV3-1 CASSPQYNEQFF TGTGCCAGCAGCCCACAGTACAATGAGCAGTTCTTC
TRBJ1-6 NA NA TRBV12-3/TRBV12-4 CASSFRVEVSVGQPDPEEDSPLHF TGTGCCAGCAGTTTCCGGGTCGAGGTTTCTGTCGGGCAGCCGGACCCTGAGGAGGATTCACCCCTCCACTTT
TRBJ1-3 once NA TRBV6-1 CASSEKRVDGNTIYF TGTGCCAGCAGTGAAAAGAGGGTAGATGGAAACACCATATATTTT
TRBJ1-6 NA NA TRBV30 CAWSFLAYSPLHF TGTGCCTGGAGTTTTCTCGCATATTCACCCCTCCACTTT
TRBJ1-6 few NA TRBV10-3 CAISERGGWDSPLHF TGTGCCATCAGTGAGAGGGGGGGATGGGATTCACCCCTCCACTTT
TRBJ2-4 NA NA TRBV7-9 CASSLATGRYF TGTGCCAGCAGCTTAGCGACGGGTCGGTACTTC
TRBJ2-1 few TRBD2 TRBV6-4 CASSSTSGNEQFF TGTGCCAGCAGTAGCACTAGCGGCAATGAGCAGTTCTTC
TRBJ2-1 NA TRBD2 TRBV6-6 CASRNSGLASPEQFF TGTGCCAGCAGGAATTCGGGACTAGCCTCACCCGAGCAGTTCTTC
TRBJ2-2 many NA TRBV29-1 CSGTHTGELFF TGCAGCGGTACTCACACCGGGGAGCTGTTTTTT
TRBJ2-3 few NA TRBV7-8 CASSVDPETQYF TGTGCCAGCAGCGTAGACCCCGAGACGCAGTATTTT
TRBJ1-3 few NA TRBV5-8 CASRRQALGNTIYF TGTGCCAGCAGACGGCAGGCACTGGGAAACACCATATATTTT
TRBJ1-1 NA NA TRBV20-1 CSARDLANSEAFF TGCAGTGCTAGAGACCTTGCGAACTCTGAAGCTTTCTTT
TRBJ1-1 NA TRBD1 TRBV20-1 CSARGGQGDTEAFF TGCAGTGCTAGAGGTGGACAGGGGGACACTGAAGCTTTCTTT
TRBJ2-1 few TRBD1 TRBV7-2 CASRLQGSWGNEQFF TGTGCCAGCAGGTTACAGGGGAGTTGGGGGAATGAGCAGTTCTTC
TRBJ2-1 NA TRBD2 TRBV6-5 CASSYSASGSYNEQFF TGTGCCAGCAGTTACTCGGCTAGCGGATCCTACAATGAGCAGTTCTTC
TRBJ2-7 NA TRBD1 TRBV5-6 CASSTRYIQGAYEQYF TGTGCCAGCAGCACAAGATACATTCAGGGGGCCTACGAGCAGTACTTC
TRBJ2-1 NA NA TRBV14 CASSQDWTNSYNEQFF TGTGCCAGCAGCCAAGATTGGACCAACTCCTACAATGAGCAGTTCTTC
TRBJ2-1 NA NA TRBV5-6 CASSSEPLLAYNEQFF TGTGCCAGCAGCTCCGAGCCGCTACTAGCCTACAATGAGCAGTTCTTC
TRBJ1-6 NA NA TRBV20-1 CSAPLGRVKPLHF TGCAGTGCCCCCCTGGGAAGGGTGAAACCCCTCCACTTT
TRBJ1-5 few TRBD1 TRBV15 CATSRGDRGIQPQHF TGTGCCACCAGCAGAGGGGACAGGGGGATTCAGCCCCAGCATTTT
TRBJ2-5 NA TRBD2 TRBV9 CASSANPAGTSGNLQETQYF TGTGCCAGCAGCGCTAACCCCGCCGGGACTAGCGGGAATTTACAAGAGACCCAGTACTTC
TRBJ1-1 many TRBD1 TRBV29-1 CSVDSPGQGALNTEAFF TGCAGCGTTGATTCTCCCGGACAGGGGGCACTCAACACTGAAGCTTTCTTT
TRBJ2-2 NA TRBD2 TRBV4-1 CASETSGRDSGELFF TGCGCCAGCGAGACTAGCGGGAGGGACTCCGGGGAGCTGTTTTTT
TRBJ1-3 NA NA TRBV21-1 CASSVLSRDCGNTIYF TGTGCCAGCAGCGTACTATCCAGGGACTGTGGAAACACCATATATTTT